Each of the 10 T cell receptor beta chains below was sequenced from the same sample in a study of shared clonotypes between healthy human individuals. Measured with immunoSEQ multiplex PCR; TCRdb has only the in-frame clones, and not every one. The sample carries 450,000 to 550,000 clones, 70% to 80% recorded once. The sequenced sample consisted of PBMCs. The receptor set was obtained from a woman in her thirties or forties in good health. Some clones in this sample may be carry-over from other donors' samples.

This chain links TRBV7-2 with TRBJ1-1; maybe TRBD1 (5 bases). Germline V gene sequence: CDR1 SGHTA, CDR2 FQGNSA. This CDR3 is built from 13 residues. V was cut by 4 bases and J by 1 base, with 7 bases left in between. DNA of the CDR3: TGTGCCAGCAGCTCGGACAAGAACACTGAAGCTTTCTTT. It yields the protein CASSSDKNTEAFF.

This clone was recorded once. This chain joins TRBV27 and TRBJ1-3; weak D call: TRBD1 (5 bases). In germline, CDR1 is MNHEY, CDR2 SMNVEV (reference sequence). CDR3 length equals 13 residues. Deletions cut 5 bases from V and 6 bases from J, with 11 bases between. CDR3: CASSPRGTNTIYF. The CDR3 nucleotides read TGTGCCAGCAGTCCCCGGGGCACAAACACCATATATTTT.

V and J are TRBV6-4 and TRBJ1-1; 8 bases align to TRBD1. Germline trimming cut 5 bases from V and 4 bases from J; bases unmatched to any gene: 9. Germline CDR1 and CDR2: MRHNA and SNTAGT. CDR3 length: 15 residues. CDR3 region: CASSPNRQGTTEAFF. The CDR3 coding sequence is TGTGCCAGCAGTCCCAATAGACAGGGGACCACTGAAGCTTTCTTT.

For this clone: Other DNA sequences in this specimen translate into the identical CDR3. This sequence joins TRBV2 and TRBJ1-5; 10 bases align to TRBD1. The CDR3 has 15 amino acids. V dropped 6 bases and J dropped 5; count of bases not matched to a gene: 7. CDR1 and CDR2 (germline): SNHLY, FYNNEI. The CDR3, as DNA: TGTGCCAGCAGCCGGGACAGGGGCGGGGATCAGCCCCAGCATTTT. Its protein product is CASSRDRGGDQPQHF.

In this sample, this clone turned up a few times. This chain connects TRBV6-1 to TRBJ2-1; D remains unclear. The CDR3 sequence is 13 residues long. V was trimmed by 4 bases and J by 0 bases, leaving 4 bases between them. Looked up from germline, CDR1 is MNHNS and CDR2 is SASEGT. The CDR3 nucleotides are TGTGCCAGCAGTGTTCTCTCCTACAATGAGCAGTTCTTC. Amino acids: CASSVLSYNEQFF.

The chain links TRBV7-8 to TRBJ2-4; weak D call: TRBD1 (6 bases). Germline assignment: CDR1 SGHVS and CDR2 FQNEAQ. This CDR3 spans 15 amino acids. V lost 5 bases to trimming and J lost 3 bases, with 14 bases between them. CDR3 in DNA: TGTGCCAGCAGCCCATTCCGGGACAACAAAAACATTCAGTACTTC. This translates into CASSPFRDNKNIQYF.

This clone was seen a single time. The chain uses TRBV7-8 and TRBJ1-1, with D unresolved. The CDR3 runs 17 residues. Germline V CDR1 and CDR2: SGHVS, FQNEAQ. Trimming cost V 0 bases and J 5 bases, with 19 bases left between them. CDR3 loop: CASSLALSGGKNTEAFF. The CDR3 DNA reads TGTGCCAGCAGCTTAGCGCTCTCAGGAGGGAAGAATACTGAAGCTTTCTTT. Using reference TRBV7-8 and TRBJ1-1 for the parts outside the CDR3, the full variable domain is GAGVSQSPRYKVAKRGQDVALRCDPISGHVSLFWYQQALGQGPEFLTYFQNEAQLDKSGLPSDRFFAERPEGSVSTLKIQRTQQEDSAVYLCASSLALSGGKNTEAFFGQGTRLTVV.

V gene TRBV11-2 combines with J gene TRBJ2-2; 8 positions agree with TRBD1. This CDR3 comprises 16 residues. V shed 5 bases and J 8 bases; nucleotides not matched to a gene: 13. Per germline, CDR1 SGHAT and CDR2 FQNNGV. CDR3 in amino acids: CASSRQGFSTQGELFF. In DNA form, the CDR3 reads TGTGCCAGCAGCCGACAGGGGTTTAGTACCCAAGGGGAGCTGTTTTTT. Full variable domain (outside the CDR3, taken from reference TRBV11-2 and TRBJ2-2): EAGVAQSPRYKIIEKRQSVAFWCNPISGHATLYWYQQILGQGPKLLIQFQNNGVVDDSQLPKDRFSAERLKGVDSTLKIQPAKLEDSAVYLCASSRQGFSTQGELFFGEGSRLTVL.

The V call is TRBV6-6, the J call TRBJ2-5, with D maybe TRBD2 (5 bases). The germline V gene has CDR1 MNHNY and CDR2 SVGAGI (reference sequence). CDR3 length equals 13 residues. Trimming shortened V by 7 bases and J by 0 bases, and 9 bases separated the two germline ends. This chain's CDR3 is CASTGDYQETQYF. CDR3 coding DNA: TGTGCCAGCACCGGGGATTACCAAGAGACCCAGTACTTC.

The rearrangement links TRBV29-1 to TRBJ2-2; possibly TRBD1 or TRBD2 for D (5 bases each). Between the trimmed V and J ends, which lost 3 bases and 6 bases, there was a span of 14 bases. The CDR3 extends over 14 amino acids. Germline CDR1 SQVTM, CDR2 ANQGSEA. CDR3 amino acids: CSVDMARGAGELFF. Written as DNA, the CDR3 is TGCAGCGTTGACATGGCTAGGGGAGCCGGGGAGCTGTTTTTT.